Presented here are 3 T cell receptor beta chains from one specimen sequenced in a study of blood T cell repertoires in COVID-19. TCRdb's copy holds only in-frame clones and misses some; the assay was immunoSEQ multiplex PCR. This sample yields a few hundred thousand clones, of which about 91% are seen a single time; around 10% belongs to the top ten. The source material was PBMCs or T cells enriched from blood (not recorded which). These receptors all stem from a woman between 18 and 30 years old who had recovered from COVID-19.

DNA for the CDR3: TGTGCCAGCAGCTTAGCGGCTAGCGGGAGGGCAGATGAGCAGTTCTTC. It yields the protein CASSLAASGRADEQFF. The rearrangement links TRBV13 to TRBJ2-1, with 12 bases lining up with TRBD2. V lost 1 base, J lost 8 bases, and 6 bases stayed unmatched. The length of the CDR3 is 16 residues. Germline V gene lookup returns CDR1 PRHDT and CDR2 FYEKMQ (reference sequence). Supplemented by reference TRBV13 and TRBJ2-1, the full variable domain reads AAGVIQSPRHLIKEKRETATLKCYPIPRHDTVYWYQQGPGQDPQFLISFYEKMQSDKGSIPDRFSAQQFSDYHSELNMSSLELGDSALYFCASSLAASGRADEQFFGPGTRLTVL.

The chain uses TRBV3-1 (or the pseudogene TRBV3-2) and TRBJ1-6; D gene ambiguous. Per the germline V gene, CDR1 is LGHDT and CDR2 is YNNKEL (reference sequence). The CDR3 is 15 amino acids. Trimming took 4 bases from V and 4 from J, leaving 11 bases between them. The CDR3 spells CASSPPGMYNSPLHF. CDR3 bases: TGTGCCAGCAGCCCACCGGGAATGTATAATTCACCCCTCCACTTT.

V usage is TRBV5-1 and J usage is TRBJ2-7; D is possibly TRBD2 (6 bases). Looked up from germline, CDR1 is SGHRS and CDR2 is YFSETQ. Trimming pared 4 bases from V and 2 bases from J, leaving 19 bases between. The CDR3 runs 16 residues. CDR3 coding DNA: TGCGCCAGCAGCCGGGGGATGGCGGTCCGCACCTACGAGCAGTACTTC. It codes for CASSRGMAVRTYEQYF.